This T cell receptor (beta chain) was sequenced in a study of neurological immune-mediated disorders. Overall study results and limits: When repertoires were grouped phylogenetically, those of 18 of 34 multiple sclerosis patients fell into one related-CDR3 cluster, a possible signature. Subjects shared no identical expanded-clone CDR3 amino acid sequences, suggesting private TCR-beta repertoires in all groups.

This clonotype showed up many times. Its antigen is unknown. The cDNA was synthesized by means of template-switch 5'RACE, which was carried out with 10-nucleotide random UMIs. Every sequencing run produced over 190 million TCR-beta sequences that came from 15-18 subjects. TCRdb called the 5' RACE reads again in MiXCR, with one record for every CDR3 protein. The data contain approximately 43,000 distinct CDR3 sequences, over 2% of them singletons. This CDR3 spans 13 amino acids. The V gene's germline CDR1 is DFQATT and CDR2 SNEGSKA (reference sequence). J was trimmed by 5 bases and V by 3 bases; bases with no gene match: 5.

The chain employs TRBV20-1 and TRBJ1-2; 8 bases fit TRBD1. The sequence derives from a man between 25 and 39 years old with multiple sclerosis. The sequenced sample consisted of PBMCs. The CDR3 coding sequence is TGCAGTGCTAGGATACAGGGGGGGTATGGCTACACCTTC. As protein: CSARIQGGYGYTF.